This TCR beta chain was sequenced for a study of Ad26.COV2.S vaccination and SARS-CoV-2 variants (dated by TCRdb to 2020 to 2023). Study-wide context: Donors in the vaccine arm were drawn from COV1001, a phase I-IIa trial of Ad26.COV2.S in healthy adults that was multicentre, randomized, double-blind and placebo-controlled. Ad26.COV2.S was administered intramuscularly at 5 x 10^10 or 1 x 10^11 viral particles, either as a single shot or as two shots given 56 days apart. TCRbeta repertoire sequencing served as the tool for gauging how specific and how broad the SARS-CoV-2-reactive T cell receptors were following Ad26.COV2.S vaccination. A total of around 32 samples were included in the TCR-sequenced set, comprising around 19 Ad26.COV2.S vaccine recipients, 5 placebo recipients and 8 SARS-CoV-2 convalescent individuals. Participants in the trial were split at random into five groups of five each, receiving low-dose or high-dose Ad26.COV2.S once or twice, or else placebo on both occasions. Blinding of investigators to trial group allocation was maintained during experiments and outcome assessment. What the study reported, not specific to this receptor: Higher spike-specific TCR breadth was observed in Ad26.COV2.S recipients than in placebo recipients (P = 0.0014). The study lacked the statistical power to compare responses across vaccine doses or regimens. Vaccine and placebo recipients had similar non-spike TCR breadth, a finding consistent with the vaccine containing only spike. Substantial breadth of spike-specific CD8+ and CD4+ T cell responses was reported after vaccination. It was noted by the authors that total T cell responses may have been underestimated by the TCR breadth and depth analyses.

About this clone: The antigen it binds to is not known. No qualities accompany the bases; no much larger clone lies one base away.

The immunoSEQ Assay was the method used to sequence TCRbeta CDR3 regions. After extraction, genomic DNA underwent amplification by bias-controlled multiplex PCR, followed by high-throughput sequencing. The paper's processing steps were these. To quantify the absolute abundance of every unique TCRbeta CDR3 region, sequences were collapsed and filtered. T cell fraction was estimated by normalizing TCRbeta template counts to usable DNA, which was measured by amplifying reference genes present in all nucleated cells. Repertoire TCRs were annotated as SARS-CoV-2-specific when V gene, CDR3 amino acid sequence and J gene were exactly matched to a known reactive TCR set. The reference SARS-CoV-2 TCR set was derived from MIRA and filtered for enrichment in COVID-19-positive ImmuneCODE repertoires, a step that removed public or cross-reactive TCRs. Using the MIRA antigens, annotated TCRs were further analysed by specific ORF or by position within an ORF. Depth was the summed frequency of annotated unique rearrangements, while breadth was defined as annotated unique rearrangements over total unique productive rearrangements. TCR breadth was compared between groups using two-sided Wilcoxon rank-sum tests. The table was pulled from immuneACCESS by TCRdb, which kept in-frame rearrangements only. Such tables lose some clones; where checked, under half of the loss comes from unresolved V genes, and the rest has no known cause. V, J and clone size reflect that table, while D and trimming were determined from the DNA. The sample table shows hundreds of thousands of clones, and around nine tenths are seen once. Jointly, the top ten make up around 11% of the sample.

In the paper's terms, the treatment or condition label means: some 20 received Ad26.COV2.S at low or high dose, single or two shots; 5 received placebo; per-sample allocation not given. Repertoires of vaccine and placebo recipients were sequenced from samples taken on day 63 after the first injection. In Cohort 1b, about 27 adults aged 18-55 years were enrolled at a single site in Boston, USA, between 29 July and 7 August 2020. Ad26.COV2.S was a replication-incompetent adenovirus type 26 vector that expressed a prefusion-stabilized SARS-CoV-2 spike protein derived from the original Wuhan strain. V is clipped by 4 bases and J by 7 bases, and the sequence between their germline boundaries is 23 bases long. Counted from cysteine to phenylalanine, this CDR3 has 16 amino acids. Only CDR3 DNA is held: 48 bases, read in frame from base 1. The germline V gene (reference sequence) provides CDR1 SGHNT and CDR2 YYREEE.

The sequences come from peripheral blood, collected in a trial of Ad26.COV2.S vaccine versus placebo. The chain links TRBV5-4 with TRBJ1-1; a weak D assignment points to TRBD1 (6 bases agree). This receptor was identified in a person between 18 and 60 years old who received the Ad26.COV2.S COVID-19 vaccine or a placebo. The CDR3 here reads CASSLPWVGGAGEAFF. The DNA reads TGTGCCAGCAGCCTACCGTGGGTAGGGGGTGCGGGTGAAGCTTTCTTT.